The 8 T cell receptor beta chains given below trace back to one sample, sequenced in a study of blood T cell repertoires in COVID-19. Assay used: immunoSEQ multiplex PCR; TCRdb lists only in-frame clones, some missing. This table has 200,000 to 250,000 clones, about 87% appearing once. Material: peripheral blood. Receptors were obtained from a man in his sixties with acute or convalescent COVID-19.

The genes are TRBV5-1 and TRBJ2-7; TRBD1 matches at 7 bases. The CDR3 has 13 amino acids. Germline V gene lookup returns CDR1 SGHRS and CDR2 YFSETQ. V shed 5 bases and J 6 bases; nucleotides not matched to a gene: 8. CDR3 loop: CASRGQLISEQYF. As DNA, the CDR3 is TGCGCCAGCAGGGGACAGTTAATCTCCGAGCAGTACTTC.

The chain uses TRBV19 and TRBJ2-5, with 9 bases lining up with TRBD1. The CDR3 has 14 amino acids. Germline-derived CDR1 and CDR2 are LNHDA and SQIVND (reference sequence). Trimming cost V 4 bases and J 4 bases; bases outside gene matches: 4. Here the CDR3 DNA reads TGTGCCAGTAGTACCGGGACAGGGCTAGAGACCCAGTACTTC. It specifies CASSTGTGLETQYF.

A few counts support this clone. V and J are TRBV19 and TRBJ2-2, with 8 bases lining up with TRBD1. CDR1 LNHDA and CDR2 SQIVND come from the germline V gene (reference sequence). V was pared by 4 bases and J by 6 bases, with 16 bases of the junction left unmatched. The CDR3 length is 18 residues. The CDR3 DNA reads TGTGCCAGTAGTACCCCGACAGGGGATCGAAGCAAATCCGGGGAGCTGTTTTTT. It codes for CASSTPTGDRSKSGELFF.

Only one count was recorded for this clone. The chain combines TRBV5-6 with TRBJ2-7; 8 bases are a match to TRBD1. V was clipped by 0 bases and J by 3 bases; unmatched bases: 5. Germline assignment: CDR1 SGHDT and CDR2 YYEEEE. The CDR3 length is 15 residues. In nucleotides, the CDR3 is TGTGCCAGCAGCTTGGATGGGACAGGAGGCTACGAGCAGTACTTC. Protein sequence: CASSLDGTGGYEQYF. Variable domain in full (rest from reference TRBV5-6 and TRBJ2-7): DAGVTQSPTHLIKTRGQQVTLRCSPKSGHDTVSWYQQALGQGPQFIFQYYEEEERQRGNFPDRFSGHQFPNYSSELNVNALLLGDSALYLCASSLDGTGGYEQYFGPGTRLTVT.

The chain couples TRBV11-3 to TRBJ2-1; 8 bases are a match to TRBD2. V lost 0 bases to trimming and J lost 5 bases; unmatched junction nucleotides: 3. The germline V gene encodes CDR1 SGHNT and CDR2 YENEEA. CDR3 length: 15 amino acids. The CDR3 here is CASSLERGDNNEQFF. In nucleotides, the CDR3 is TGTGCCAGCAGCTTAGAGCGGGGGGATAACAATGAGCAGTTCTTC.

The genes are TRBV5-1 and TRBJ1-2; TRBD1 matches at 7 bases. The CDR3 is 17 residues long. The germline V gene encodes CDR1 SGHRS and CDR2 YFSETQ. The V segment lost 0 bases and the J segment 4 bases; nucleotides outside the gene matches: 12. The CDR3: CASSLVSGQAVSYGYTF. As DNA, the CDR3 is TGCGCCAGCAGCTTGGTATCCGGACAGGCTGTGAGCTATGGCTACACCTTC.

The V call is TRBV6-2 or TRBV6-3, the J call TRBJ2-3; D is uncertain. V gave up 2 bases and J gave up 2 bases, with 11 bases separating them. This CDR3 has 15 amino acids. Germline V gene data show CDR1 as MNHEY and CDR2 as SVGEGT. The CDR3 DNA is TGTGCCAGCAGTTACGCTTGGGCAGCCACAGATACGCAGTATTTT. Translating gives CASSYAWAATDTQYF.

The V gene is TRBV19, the J gene TRBJ2-5, with TRBD1 matching over 10 bases. Trimming removed 4 bases from V and 5 bases from J; junction bases left unmatched: 7. The CDR3 runs to 15 residues. The germline gives CDR1 LNHDA, CDR2 SQIVND (reference sequence). CDR3 nucleotide sequence: TGTGCCAGTAGTAACCGACAGGGGGCCCGGGAGACCCAGTACTTC. Encoded protein: CASSNRQGARETQYF.